These T cell receptor beta chains were read from a single sample in a study of beta chain features in type 1 diabetes. The table came from immunoSEQ multiplex PCR; TCRdb's copy has only in-frame clones and leaves some out. The sample lists roughly 400,000 clones; over 8.5% were seen once. The sequenced sample was central memory CD4+ T cells from blood. Receptors originate from a man aged 25 to 45 with type 1 diabetes. CDR3s leave out the opening cysteine and the closing phenylalanine or tryptophan. Each record gives: V gene, J gene, CDR3 protein.

TRBV4-1	TRBJ1-1	ASSPLAVRAGRSKAF
TRBV7-2	TRBJ2-5	ASSPQRRGFLETQY
TRBV28	TRBJ2-2	ASSSAGYTGELF
TRBV30	TRBJ1-2	AWTSGGQGDRYT
TRBV30	TRBJ2-7	AWKFGGGRSVYEQY
TRBV5-1	TRBJ1-1	ASSLVGGRRVNTEAF
TRBV21-1	TRBJ1-5	ASSKERGANQPQH
TRBV7-8	TRBJ2-7	ASSTRDRSYEQY
TRBV19	TRBJ1-4	ASGDSNEKLF
TRBV10-3	TRBJ2-7	ASKDRQTDEQY
TRBV6-5	TRBJ2-1	ASSYRSSSYNEQF
TRBV28	TRBJ2-3	ASKTGDTDTQY
TRBV7-2	TRBJ2-1	ASSLDSGEQF
TRBV27	TRBJ1-1	ASRLLPGGTEAF
TRBV23-1	TRBJ2-5	ASSQSRALKLETQY
TRBV7-2	TRBJ2-3	ASSLDPTGTQY
TRBV14	TRBJ2-7	ASSQVLAYEQY
TRBV7-6	TRBJ2-7	ASSVGQTYEQY